This T cell receptor beta chain was profiled in a study of cytomegalovirus exposure and HLA in healthy donors. The length of the CDR3 is 12 residues. The germline V gene has CDR1 SNHLY and CDR2 FYNNEI. V lost 5 bases, J lost 7 bases, and 8 bases lay in between. Use of 60 Vbeta and 13 Jbeta primers characterized the PCR. Generated by immunoSEQ multiplex PCR, the TCRdb table keeps only in-frame clones and is missing some. The sample lists about 80,000 clones, around 85% seen once, with roughly an eighth in the top ten. The V gene is TRBV2, the J gene TRBJ2-2; D not certain. The TCR originated in a human donor in good health. What was sequenced was PBMCs. This chain's CDR3 is CASSSHIGELFF. The CDR3 coding sequence is TGTGCCAGCAGTTCCCACATCGGGGAGCTGTTTTTT.